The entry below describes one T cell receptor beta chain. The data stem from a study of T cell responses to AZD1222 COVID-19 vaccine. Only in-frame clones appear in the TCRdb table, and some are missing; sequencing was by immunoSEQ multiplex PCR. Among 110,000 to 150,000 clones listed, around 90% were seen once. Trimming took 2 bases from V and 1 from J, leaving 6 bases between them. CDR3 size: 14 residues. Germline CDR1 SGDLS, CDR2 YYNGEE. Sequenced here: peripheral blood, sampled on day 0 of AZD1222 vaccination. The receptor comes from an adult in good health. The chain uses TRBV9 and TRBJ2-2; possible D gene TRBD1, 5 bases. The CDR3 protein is CASSVGLNTGELFF. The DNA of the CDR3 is TGTGCCAGCAGCGTGGGGCTGAACACCGGGGAGCTGTTTTTT.